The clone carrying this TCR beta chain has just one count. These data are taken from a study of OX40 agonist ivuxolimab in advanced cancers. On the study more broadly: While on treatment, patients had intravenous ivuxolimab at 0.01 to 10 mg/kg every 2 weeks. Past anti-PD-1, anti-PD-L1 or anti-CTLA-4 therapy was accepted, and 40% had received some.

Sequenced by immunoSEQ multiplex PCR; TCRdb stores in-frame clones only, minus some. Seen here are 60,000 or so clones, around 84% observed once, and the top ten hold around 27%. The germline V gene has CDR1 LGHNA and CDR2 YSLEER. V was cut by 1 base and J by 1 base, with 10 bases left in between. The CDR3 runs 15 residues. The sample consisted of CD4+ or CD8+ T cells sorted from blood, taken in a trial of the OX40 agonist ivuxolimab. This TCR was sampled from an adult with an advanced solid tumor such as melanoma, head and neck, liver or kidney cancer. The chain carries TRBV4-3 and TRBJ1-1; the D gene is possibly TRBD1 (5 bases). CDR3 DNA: TGCGCCAGCAGCCAAGGTGGGGCCGGGAACACTGAAGCTTTCTTT. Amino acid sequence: CASSQGGAGNTEAFF.